This TCR beta chain was recovered during a study of CD8 T cells in Susac syndrome. TEMRA cells were FACS-enriched, and CD8+ and CD4+ T cells were isolated negatively. RNA totalling roughly 0.45 to 1 ug underwent reverse transcription with random hexamers. Across 54 Vbeta and 13 Jbeta, TCR beta CDR3 was amplified with immunoSEQ multiplex PCR. TCRdb itself ran the immunoSEQ multiplex PCR reads through MiXCR, one entry per CDR3 protein. The data show under 550,000 distinct CDR3 sequences, 85% seen once. Source material: CD8+ T cells from PBMCs. The clonotype comes from a human donor with multiple sclerosis.

The CDR3 region is CASAQEGIGYTF. CDR3 nucleotides: TGTGCCTCCGCCCAGGAAGGAATTGGCTACACCTTC. The chain links TRBV2 to TRBJ1-2; D is ambiguous. CDR1 is SNHLY and CDR2 is FYNNEI in the germline V gene. Trimming took 11 bases from V and 7 from J, leaving 17 bases between them. The length of the CDR3 is 12 residues.